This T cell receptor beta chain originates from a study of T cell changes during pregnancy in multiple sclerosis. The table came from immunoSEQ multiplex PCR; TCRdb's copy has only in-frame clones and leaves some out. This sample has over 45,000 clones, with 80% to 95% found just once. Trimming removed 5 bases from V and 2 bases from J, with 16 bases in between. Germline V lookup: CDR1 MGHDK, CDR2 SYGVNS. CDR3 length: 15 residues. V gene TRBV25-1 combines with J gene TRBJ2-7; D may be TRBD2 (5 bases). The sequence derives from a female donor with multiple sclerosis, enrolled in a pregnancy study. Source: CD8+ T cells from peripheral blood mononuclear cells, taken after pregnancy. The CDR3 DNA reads TGTGCCAGCAGTTCCAAGTGGGAGCGAACCTACGAGCAGTACTTC. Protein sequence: CASSSKWERTYEQYF.